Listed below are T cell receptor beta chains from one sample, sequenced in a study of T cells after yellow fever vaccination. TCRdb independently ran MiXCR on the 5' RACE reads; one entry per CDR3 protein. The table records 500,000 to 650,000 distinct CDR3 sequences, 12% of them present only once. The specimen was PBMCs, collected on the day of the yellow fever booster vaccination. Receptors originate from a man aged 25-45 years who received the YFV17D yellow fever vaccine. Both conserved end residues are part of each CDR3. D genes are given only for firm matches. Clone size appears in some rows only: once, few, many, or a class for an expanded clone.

CDR3nt: TGTGCCACGTTTCCGCCTTACGAGCAGTACTTC
CDR3aa: CATFPPYEQYF
d_gene: NA
v_gene: TRBV6-5
j_gene: TRBJ2-7
len: 11
abundance: few

CDR3nt: TGTGCCAGCAGAAGGACTGGCGGGTACAATGAGCAGTTCTTC
CDR3aa: CASRRTGGYNEQFF
d_gene: NA
v_gene: TRBV27
j_gene: TRBJ2-1
len: 14
abundance: few

CDR3nt: TGTGCCAGCCAGGTGGGGCAGTCCTACGAGCAGTACTTC
CDR3aa: CASQVGQSYEQYF
d_gene: NA
v_gene: TRBV28
j_gene: TRBJ2-7
len: 13
abundance: many

CDR3nt: TGCGCCAGCAGTGGCGGGACTAGCACAGATACGCAGTATTTT
CDR3aa: CASSGGTSTDTQYF
d_gene: NA
v_gene: TRBV10-2
j_gene: TRBJ2-3
len: 14
abundance: many

CDR3nt: TGTGCCAGCAGCTTAGTACTAGGCGGGATTATAATCGATACGCAGTATTTT
CDR3aa: CASSLVLGGIIIDTQYF
d_gene: NA
v_gene: TRBV7-8
j_gene: TRBJ2-3
len: 17
abundance: NA

CDR3nt: TGTGCCAGCAGCTTGGCGGGCGTAGCGGGCCACACAGATACGCAGTATTTT
CDR3aa: CASSLAGVAGHTDTQYF
d_gene: TRBD2
v_gene: TRBV5-5
j_gene: TRBJ2-3
len: 17
abundance: NA

CDR3nt: TGCGCCAGCAGCCCCCGCTTACCCAGTCAAACTAGCGCTAAGAACACCGGGGAGCTGTTTTTT
CDR3aa: CASSPRLPSQTSAKNTGELFF
d_gene: TRBD2
v_gene: TRBV4-1
j_gene: TRBJ2-2
len: 21
abundance: few

CDR3nt: TGTGCCAGCAGTTTTGGGCGGGAGGGCCTGGAGCAGTACTTC
CDR3aa: CASSFGREGLEQYF
d_gene: TRBD2
v_gene: TRBV12-3/TRBV12-4
j_gene: TRBJ2-7
len: 14
abundance: few

CDR3nt: TGTGCCAGCAGTTACGGCCAACCTACTTACTACGAGCAGTACTTC
CDR3aa: CASSYGQPTYYEQYF
d_gene: NA
v_gene: TRBV6-5
j_gene: TRBJ2-7
len: 15
abundance: few

CDR3nt: TGTGCCAGCAGCCCAGGGGGAGGGGACACTGAAGCTTTCTTT
CDR3aa: CASSPGGGDTEAFF
d_gene: TRBD1
v_gene: TRBV6-1
j_gene: TRBJ1-1
len: 14
abundance: few

CDR3nt: TGCAGCGCCCTAACTAGCGGGAGCTCCTACGAGCAGTACTTC
CDR3aa: CSALTSGSSYEQYF
d_gene: TRBD2
v_gene: TRBV29-1
j_gene: TRBJ2-7
len: 14
abundance: many

CDR3nt: TGTGCCAGCAGCACCAACCTCAAAGGGCAGTTCTTC
CDR3aa: CASSTNLKGQFF
d_gene: NA
v_gene: TRBV7-2
j_gene: TRBJ2-1
len: 12
abundance: NA

CDR3nt: TGTGCCAGCAGCCAAGAGGGCAGGGCAAACGAGCAGTACTTC
CDR3aa: CASSQEGRANEQYF
d_gene: NA
v_gene: TRBV3-1
j_gene: TRBJ2-7
len: 14
abundance: NA

CDR3nt: TGTGCCAGCAGAGGGGTATCGCCATACAATGAGCAGTTCTTC
CDR3aa: CASRGVSPYNEQFF
d_gene: NA
v_gene: TRBV6-2/TRBV6-3
j_gene: TRBJ2-1
len: 14
abundance: many

CDR3nt: TGTGCCAGCTCACCTAGTAAAAACACCGGGGAGCTGTTTTTT
CDR3aa: CASSPSKNTGELFF
d_gene: NA
v_gene: TRBV18
j_gene: TRBJ2-2
len: 14
abundance: NA

CDR3nt: TGCAGTGCTAGATCCAACTCTGGAAACACCATATATTTT
CDR3aa: CSARSNSGNTIYF
d_gene: NA
v_gene: TRBV20-1
j_gene: TRBJ1-3
len: 13
abundance: NA

CDR3nt: TGTGCCATCAGTGAGTCGATAAGGTACCAAGAGACCCAGTACTTC
CDR3aa: CAISESIRYQETQYF
d_gene: NA
v_gene: TRBV10-3
j_gene: TRBJ2-5
len: 15
abundance: NA

CDR3nt: TGCAGTGCTAGTCGGAGGGGAGGTAATGAGCAGTTCTTC
CDR3aa: CSASRRGGNEQFF
d_gene: NA
v_gene: TRBV20-1
j_gene: TRBJ2-1
len: 13
abundance: few

CDR3nt: TGTGCCAGCTCACCGGGGGGAGGCAATCAGCCCCAGCATTTT
CDR3aa: CASSPGGGNQPQHF
d_gene: NA
v_gene: TRBV18
j_gene: TRBJ1-5
len: 14
abundance: many

CDR3nt: TGCAGCGCCCCCCCCCCCGGGCGCCAAGAGACCCAGTACTTC
CDR3aa: CSAPPPGRQETQYF
d_gene: NA
v_gene: TRBV29-1
j_gene: TRBJ2-5
len: 14
abundance: few

CDR3nt: TGTGCCAGCAGTTACTTTGGGGGAGTCCCCTACAATGAGCAGTTCTTC
CDR3aa: CASSYFGGVPYNEQFF
d_gene: NA
v_gene: TRBV6-2/TRBV6-3
j_gene: TRBJ2-1
len: 16
abundance: NA

CDR3nt: TGCGCCAGCAGCTTTGTGGGGGGAGGATACAATGAGCAGTTCTTC
CDR3aa: CASSFVGGGYNEQFF
d_gene: NA
v_gene: TRBV5-1
j_gene: TRBJ2-1
len: 15
abundance: few

CDR3nt: TGTGCCAGCAGTGAAGTCAATGAGCAGTTCTTC
CDR3aa: CASSEVNEQFF
d_gene: NA
v_gene: TRBV6-1
j_gene: TRBJ2-1
len: 11
abundance: NA

CDR3nt: TGTGCCATCAGTGAGGCAATGGGGGCGAGCTATGGCTACACCTTC
CDR3aa: CAISEAMGASYGYTF
d_gene: NA
v_gene: TRBV10-3
j_gene: TRBJ1-2
len: 15
abundance: few

CDR3nt: TGCGCCAGCAAAGGGGATACTGAAGCTTTCTTT
CDR3aa: CASKGDTEAFF
d_gene: NA
v_gene: TRBV23-1
j_gene: TRBJ1-1
len: 11
abundance: few

CDR3nt: TGTGCCAGCAGGGGGACAGGGCTAAAGGCGCCCCAGCATTTT
CDR3aa: CASRGTGLKAPQHF
d_gene: TRBD1
v_gene: TRBV6-1
j_gene: TRBJ1-5
len: 14
abundance: NA

CDR3nt: TGTGCCAGCAGCTTAGATCCAGCGGCACCCTACAATGAGCAGTTCTTC
CDR3aa: CASSLDPAAPYNEQFF
d_gene: NA
v_gene: TRBV7-2
j_gene: TRBJ2-1
len: 16
abundance: NA

CDR3nt: TGTGCCAGCTCACCGACGTTGTACGAGCAGTACTTC
CDR3aa: CASSPTLYEQYF
d_gene: NA
v_gene: TRBV18
j_gene: TRBJ2-7
len: 12
abundance: many

CDR3nt: TGTGCCTGGGGACGGGACCTCTCCGAGCAGTACTTC
CDR3aa: CAWGRDLSEQYF
d_gene: NA
v_gene: TRBV30
j_gene: TRBJ2-7
len: 12
abundance: NA

CDR3nt: TGCGCCAGCAGCCTGGATACCGGGACCGTTTCGGTCTTC
CDR3aa: CASSLDTGTVSVF
d_gene: NA
v_gene: TRBV5-1
j_gene: TRBJ2-1
len: 13
abundance: few

CDR3nt: TGCGCCAGCAGCCAAGATTGGGGACAGTACAATGAGCAGTTCTTC
CDR3aa: CASSQDWGQYNEQFF
d_gene: TRBD1
v_gene: TRBV4-3
j_gene: TRBJ2-1
len: 15
abundance: once

CDR3nt: TGCGCCAGCAGCTTGAGGGAAGGGGGCGCCTACAATGAGCAGTTCTTC
CDR3aa: CASSLREGGAYNEQFF
d_gene: TRBD1
v_gene: TRBV5-1
j_gene: TRBJ2-1
len: 16
abundance: NA

CDR3nt: TGCAGCGCCGGGACCTCTGGGGCCAACGTCCTGACTTTC
CDR3aa: CSAGTSGANVLTF
d_gene: NA
v_gene: TRBV29-1
j_gene: TRBJ2-6
len: 13
abundance: NA

CDR3nt: TGCAGTGCTAGAGATGACTCGGGGCTCTCCTACGAGCAGTACTTC
CDR3aa: CSARDDSGLSYEQYF
d_gene: NA
v_gene: TRBV20-1
j_gene: TRBJ2-7
len: 15
abundance: NA

CDR3nt: TGCAGTGCTACCGGGGCTAGCAGCTCTTACAATGAGCAGTTCTTC
CDR3aa: CSATGASSSYNEQFF
d_gene: NA
v_gene: TRBV20-1
j_gene: TRBJ2-1
len: 15
abundance: NA

CDR3nt: TGTGCCAGCAGGGTGCATCTTGACAGGGCCACAGATACGCAGTATTTT
CDR3aa: CASRVHLDRATDTQYF
d_gene: TRBD1
v_gene: TRBV6-1
j_gene: TRBJ2-3
len: 16
abundance: few

CDR3nt: TGTGCCAGCAGCTCCGGGACTAGCGGTAGAGGGTCCACAGATACGCAGTATTTT
CDR3aa: CASSSGTSGRGSTDTQYF
d_gene: TRBD2
v_gene: TRBV5-5
j_gene: TRBJ2-3
len: 18
abundance: many

CDR3nt: TGTGCCAGCAGCTTAGGACCTCTAGCGGGAGGGGTAGATACGCAGTATTTT
CDR3aa: CASSLGPLAGGVDTQYF
d_gene: TRBD2
v_gene: TRBV5-5
j_gene: TRBJ2-3
len: 17
abundance: NA

CDR3nt: TGCGCCAGCAGCTTGAGGGGAGGCGGGAGCTCCTACAATGAGCAGTTCTTC
CDR3aa: CASSLRGGGSSYNEQFF
d_gene: TRBD2
v_gene: TRBV5-1
j_gene: TRBJ2-1
len: 17
abundance: NA

CDR3nt: TGTGCCAGCAGCTTCCACACCGCCTACGAGCAGTACTTC
CDR3aa: CASSFHTAYEQYF
d_gene: NA
v_gene: TRBV7-9
j_gene: TRBJ2-7
len: 13
abundance: few

CDR3nt: TGCAGCGCCAAAGGGGTAGCGGATTTATACGAGCAGTACTTC
CDR3aa: CSAKGVADLYEQYF
d_gene: NA
v_gene: TRBV29-1
j_gene: TRBJ2-7
len: 14
abundance: NA

CDR3nt: TGCAGTGCTAGAGAAACAGGGGACCAAGAGACCCAGTACTTC
CDR3aa: CSARETGDQETQYF
d_gene: TRBD1
v_gene: TRBV20-1
j_gene: TRBJ2-5
len: 14
abundance: few

CDR3nt: TGCGCCAGCAGCTTGGACGTGGGAGTCGTCTCAGATACGCAGTATTTT
CDR3aa: CASSLDVGVVSDTQYF
d_gene: NA
v_gene: TRBV5-1
j_gene: TRBJ2-3
len: 16
abundance: NA

CDR3nt: TGCGCCAGCAGCTCCATGGGGCAGGTCACCGGGGAGCTGTTTTTT
CDR3aa: CASSSMGQVTGELFF
d_gene: NA
v_gene: TRBV5-1
j_gene: TRBJ2-2
len: 15
abundance: few

CDR3nt: TGTGCCAGCTCACCAGTAGTCTGGACTAGCGTCTACAATGAGCAGTTCTTC
CDR3aa: CASSPVVWTSVYNEQFF
d_gene: TRBD2
v_gene: TRBV18
j_gene: TRBJ2-1
len: 17
abundance: few

CDR3nt: TGTGCCAGCAGCTTAGGTCGCAGAGAAGAGACCCAGTACTTC
CDR3aa: CASSLGRREETQYF
d_gene: NA
v_gene: TRBV7-2
j_gene: TRBJ2-5
len: 14
abundance: few

CDR3nt: TGCAGTGCTAGTAACCCAGCGGGCCGAAGAGAGACCCAGTACTTC
CDR3aa: CSASNPAGRRETQYF
d_gene: NA
v_gene: TRBV20-1
j_gene: TRBJ2-5
len: 15
abundance: few

CDR3nt: TGTGCCCCAGAGAAGCAAGAGACCCAGTACTTC
CDR3aa: CAPEKQETQYF
d_gene: NA
v_gene: TRBV30
j_gene: TRBJ2-5
len: 11
abundance: once

CDR3nt: TGCAGTGCTAGGGCCAAATGGACCTACGAGCAGTACTTC
CDR3aa: CSARAKWTYEQYF
d_gene: NA
v_gene: TRBV20-1
j_gene: TRBJ2-7
len: 13
abundance: few

CDR3nt: TGTGCCAGCAGCTGGATAAAGCGGGAGGTCATCGATGAGCAGTTCTTC
CDR3aa: CASSWIKREVIDEQFF
d_gene: TRBD2
v_gene: TRBV7-2
j_gene: TRBJ2-1
len: 16
abundance: few

CDR3nt: TGTGCCAGCAGTTTATTAGGGGAAAAGTACGAGCAGTACTTC
CDR3aa: CASSLLGEKYEQYF
d_gene: NA
v_gene: TRBV28
j_gene: TRBJ2-7
len: 14
abundance: NA

CDR3nt: TGTGCCAGCTCACCAAACTCCAACTATGGCTACACCTTC
CDR3aa: CASSPNSNYGYTF
d_gene: NA
v_gene: TRBV18
j_gene: TRBJ1-2
len: 13
abundance: few

CDR3nt: TGTGCCAGCAGCTTAGAACTAGCGGGAGGCGAGCAGTTCTTC
CDR3aa: CASSLELAGGEQFF
d_gene: TRBD2
v_gene: TRBV5-1
j_gene: TRBJ2-1
len: 14
abundance: many

CDR3nt: TGTGCCAGCAGTGGGGGACAGGCGACGGGACAGCCCCAGCATTTT
CDR3aa: CASSGGQATGQPQHF
d_gene: TRBD1
v_gene: TRBV12-3/TRBV12-4
j_gene: TRBJ1-5
len: 15
abundance: few

CDR3nt: TGTGCCAGCAGCTTACTCCGGAACACCGGGGAGCTGTTTTTT
CDR3aa: CASSLLRNTGELFF
d_gene: NA
v_gene: TRBV7-2
j_gene: TRBJ2-2
len: 14
abundance: many

CDR3nt: TGTGCCAGCAGCCCCAGGGGGTCAGATACGCAGTATTTT
CDR3aa: CASSPRGSDTQYF
d_gene: TRBD1
v_gene: TRBV3-1
j_gene: TRBJ2-3
len: 13
abundance: few

CDR3nt: TGTGCCAGCAGCTTGAAGGACAGGGGACGATATAGCAATCAGCCCCAGCATTTT
CDR3aa: CASSLKDRGRYSNQPQHF
d_gene: TRBD1
v_gene: TRBV5-5
j_gene: TRBJ1-5
len: 18
abundance: NA

CDR3nt: TGTGCCAGCAGCACTAACACAGGGGGCTACTATGGCTACACCTTC
CDR3aa: CASSTNTGGYYGYTF
d_gene: TRBD1
v_gene: TRBV6-1
j_gene: TRBJ1-2
len: 15
abundance: few

CDR3nt: TGTGCCAGCAGTTTATTCCCGGGTGAGCAGTACTTC
CDR3aa: CASSLFPGEQYF
d_gene: NA
v_gene: TRBV12-3/TRBV12-4
j_gene: TRBJ2-7
len: 12
abundance: NA

CDR3nt: TGCAGTGTCGGACAGGGGGCCTACGAGCAGTACTTC
CDR3aa: CSVGQGAYEQYF
d_gene: TRBD1
v_gene: TRBV20-1
j_gene: TRBJ2-7
len: 12
abundance: many